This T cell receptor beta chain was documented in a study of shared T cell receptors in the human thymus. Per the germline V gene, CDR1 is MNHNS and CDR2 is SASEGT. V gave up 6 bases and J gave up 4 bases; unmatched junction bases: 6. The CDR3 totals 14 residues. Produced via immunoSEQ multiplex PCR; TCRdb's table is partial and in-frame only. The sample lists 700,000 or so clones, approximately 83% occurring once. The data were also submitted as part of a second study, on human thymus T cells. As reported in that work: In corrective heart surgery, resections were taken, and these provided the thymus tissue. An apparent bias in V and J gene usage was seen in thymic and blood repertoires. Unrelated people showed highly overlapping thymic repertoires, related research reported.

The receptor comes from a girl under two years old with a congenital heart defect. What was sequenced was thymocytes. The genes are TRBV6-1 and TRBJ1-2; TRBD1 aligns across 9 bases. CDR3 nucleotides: TGTGCCAGCAGGGGGACAGGGCTTGTCTATGGCTACACCTTC. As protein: CASRGTGLVYGYTF.